These 22 T cell receptor beta chains share one sample of origin, sequenced in a study of blood T cell repertoires in COVID-19. Sequencing used immunoSEQ multiplex PCR; TCRdb keeps in-frame clones, though not all of them. This sample carries some 240,000 clones, around 85% of them seen once, and the ten largest clones take 9.6%. Input material: peripheral blood. The source is a woman of 80 years or more with acute or convalescent COVID-19.

The genes are TRBV2 and TRBJ2-3, with 7 positions matching TRBD1. CDR3 size: 15 residues. Germline values: CDR1 SNHLY, CDR2 FYNNEI. V gave up 4 bases and J gave up 5 bases; unmatched junction bases: 9. In DNA form, the CDR3 reads TGTGCCAGCAGTGTTTTAGGGGGCGCGGTAGATACGCAGTATTTT. It specifies CASSVLGGAVDTQYF.

The chain couples TRBV3-1 (or the pseudogene TRBV3-2) to TRBJ2-7, with D perhaps TRBD1 (5 bases). The CDR3 is 15 amino acids. Germline V CDR1 and CDR2: LGHDT, YNNKEL (reference sequence). V was trimmed by 3 bases and J by 0 bases, leaving 12 bases between them. CDR3: CASSHEGQSSYEQYF. DNA of the CDR3: TGTGCCAGCAGCCACGAAGGACAAAGCTCCTACGAGCAGTACTTC.

This clone was recorded a few times. CDR3 DNA sequence: TGTGCCATTCGGCAGTGGCAGGGTGAAGGCTACACCTTC. It codes for CAIRQWQGEGYTF. The chain carries TRBV2 and TRBJ1-2; D is possibly TRBD1 (5 bases). Between the trimmed V and J ends, which lost 10 bases and 8 bases, there was a span of 20 bases. The CDR3 consists of 13 residues. Germline V gives CDR1 SNHLY, CDR2 FYNNEI.

This chain uses TRBV18 with TRBJ2-7, with 9 bases lining up with TRBD1. Per the germline V gene, CDR1 is KGHSH and CDR2 is LQKENI. CDR3 length: 14 residues. J was trimmed by 5 bases and V by 3 bases; bases with no gene match: 5. Here the CDR3 DNA reads TGTGCCAGCTCACCCGGGACAGGGATCCACGAGCAGTACTTC. It encodes CASSPGTGIHEQYF.

The chain combines TRBV6-5 with TRBJ1-2; TRBD1 aligns across 10 bases. Losses at the gene ends were 6 bases for V and 8 bases for J; bases not matched to a gene: 12. This CDR3 has 15 amino acids. CDR1 is MNHEY, CDR2 SVGAGI, per germline. CDR3 coding DNA: TGTGCCAGCAGGGGACAGGGGTTAGTCTCTGGGGGCTACACCTTC. Amino acids: CASRGQGLVSGGYTF.

The CDR3 DNA follows: TGTGCCACCGGGACTAGCCACAATGAGCAGTTCTTC. Translating it yields CATGTSHNEQFF. The chain couples TRBV15 to TRBJ2-1; 9 nucleotides agree with TRBD2. CDR3 length equals 12 residues. Germline V gene data show CDR1 as LNHNV and CDR2 as YYDKDF (reference sequence). J gave up 5 bases and V 8 bases, and 1 base lay outside the gene matches.

This clone was picked up a small number of times. The rearrangement uses TRBV25-1 and TRBJ1-6, with D possibly being TRBD1 (5 bases). This CDR3 region has 17 residues. The V and J ends lost 2 bases and 3 bases respectively, with 14 bases between them. The germline gives CDR1 MGHDK, CDR2 SYGVNS. The CDR3 is CASSESMGGVYNSPLHF. In nucleotides, the CDR3 is TGTGCCAGCAGTGAAAGTATGGGGGGGGTCTATAATTCACCCCTCCACTTT.

Points on this clone: This may come from a read error, since a much larger clone is one base off. The sample carries other DNA sequences with the same CDR3. V is TRBV6-1 and J is TRBJ1-2, with D perhaps matching TRBD1 (5 bases). The CDR3 is made up of 13 amino acids. Germline V gives CDR1 MNHNS, CDR2 SASEGT. Deletions cut 3 bases from V and 1 base from J, with 6 bases between. CDR3 loop: CASSEGGNYGYTF. The DNA for the CDR3 is TGTGCCAGCAGTGAGGGGGGTAACTATGGCTACACCTTC.

This chain connects TRBV29-1 to TRBJ1-2, with a possible D match to TRBD1 (5 bases). V dropped 6 bases and J dropped 8 bases, with 19 bases sitting between them. This CDR3 is 13 amino acids long. In germline, CDR1 is SQVTM, CDR2 ANQGSEA. CDR3 amino acids: CSVTSQGSRGYTF. CDR3 DNA: TGCAGCGTGACATCCCAGGGTTCCAGGGGCTACACCTTC.

V gene TRBV19 combines with J gene TRBJ2-3; TRBD2 aligns across 10 bases. The CDR3 is 16 amino acids. J was trimmed by 7 bases and V by 5 bases; bases with no gene match: 12. Germline values: CDR1 LNHDA, CDR2 SQIVND (reference sequence). This CDR3 is CASSLPAGGPGNTQYF. The CDR3 DNA is TGTGCCAGTAGTTTGCCAGCGGGGGGGCCGGGAAATACGCAGTATTTT.

The rearrangement links TRBV5-5 to TRBJ2-7; 7 nucleotides line up with TRBD1. The CDR3 totals 16 residues. The ends lost 4 bases at V and 1 base at J; junction bases unmatched: 11. From germline, CDR1 is SGHKS and CDR2 YYEKEE (reference sequence). CDR3 bases: TGTGCCAGCAGCCCCCAGACAGGGACCCGTTCCTACGAGCAGTACTTC. Translated, it gives CASSPQTGTRSYEQYF.

V usage is TRBV5-4 and J usage is TRBJ2-1; 9 nucleotides match TRBD2. This CDR3 has 18 residues. Germline loops: CDR1 SGHNT, CDR2 YYREEE (reference sequence). V shed 0 bases and J 1 base; nucleotides not matched to a gene: 8. CDR3: CASSLDKRGALSYNEQFF. The CDR3 bases are TGTGCCAGCAGCTTGGATAAGCGGGGGGCCTTATCCTACAATGAGCAGTTCTTC.

This clone has more than one count but fewer than ten. V is TRBV27 and J is TRBJ1-2; 7 nucleotides line up with TRBD1. The V segment lost 4 bases and the J segment 2 bases; nucleotides outside the gene matches: 4. Germline V gene lookup returns CDR1 MNHEY and CDR2 SMNVEV (reference sequence). There are 14 residues in the CDR3. The CDR3 region is CASSYRQGNYGYTF. The CDR3 nucleotides are TGTGCCAGCAGTTACCGACAGGGCAACTATGGCTACACCTTC.

This CDR3 is CASSEQAQPQHF. The CDR3 nucleotides read TGTGCCAGCAGTGAACAAGCTCAGCCCCAGCATTTT. This chain connects TRBV6-1 to TRBJ1-5; unclear D gene. The CDR3 runs to 12 residues. V dropped 2 bases and J dropped 6 bases, with 5 bases sitting between them. Germline CDR1 and CDR2: MNHNS and SASEGT.

V usage is TRBV19 and J usage is TRBJ2-2; 9 positions agree with TRBD1. The CDR3 spans 18 residues. V lost 4 bases, J lost 3 bases, and 12 bases stayed unmatched. Germline assignment: CDR1 LNHDA and CDR2 SQIVND (reference sequence). As DNA, the CDR3 is TGTGCCAGTAGTAAGAGGGGACAGGGTAAGCGGTACACCGGGGAGCTGTTTTTT. This gives the protein CASSKRGQGKRYTGELFF.

CDR3 DNA sequence: TGCAGCGTAACCGTGGGACAATATAATGAAAAACTGTTTTTT. Protein product: CSVTVGQYNEKLFF. J is TRBJ1-4 and V is TRBV29-1, with a tentative D call TRBD1 (6 bases). The CDR3 runs to 14 residues. Per the germline V gene, CDR1 is SQVTM and CDR2 is ANQGSEA. Trimming cost V 6 bases and J 4 bases, with 15 bases left between them.

This chain links TRBV2 with TRBJ2-1; 16 nucleotides line up with TRBD2. The CDR3 runs 16 residues. With V trimmed by 5 bases and J by 8 bases, 6 bases remained unmatched. CDR1 and CDR2 (germline): SNHLY, FYNNEI. The CDR3 sequence: CASSPGTSGGAHEQFF. For the CDR3, the DNA is TGTGCCAGCAGTCCTGGGACTAGCGGGGGGGCACATGAGCAGTTCTTC.

The V gene is TRBV2, the J gene TRBJ1-6, with TRBD1 matching 7 bases. The CDR3 is 15 amino acids. J gave up 8 bases and V 5 bases, and 9 bases lay outside the gene matches. The germline CDR1 and CDR2 sequences are SNHLY and FYNNEI. Here the CDR3 reads CASSIDRVGYSPLHF. The DNA for the CDR3 is TGTGCCAGCAGTATCGACAGGGTAGGGTATTCACCCCTCCACTTT. Full variable domain (remainder filled in from reference TRBV2 and TRBJ1-6): EPEVTQTPSHQVTQMGQEVILRCVPISNHLYFYWYRQILGQKVEFLVSFYNNEISEKSEIFDDQFSVERPDGSNFTLKIRSTKLEDSAMYFCASSIDRVGYSPLHFGNGTRLTVT.

The rearrangement links TRBV7-2 to TRBJ1-5; 8 bases fit TRBD1. Germline V CDR1 and CDR2: SGHTA, FQGNSA. V lost 5 bases and J lost 7; bases outside the gene matches: 7. The CDR3 is 14 amino acids. CDR3 sequence reads: CASSLRQGSQPQHF. DNA for the CDR3: TGTGCCAGCAGCCTCCGACAGGGGAGCCAGCCCCAGCATTTT.

CDR3 amino acids: CASSQVATAQETQYF. CDR3 in DNA: TGCGCCAGCAGCCAAGTCGCGACAGCGCAAGAGACCCAGTACTTC. The chain combines TRBV4-1 with TRBJ2-5; D is possibly TRBD1 (5 bases). The germline V gene has CDR1 MGHRA and CDR2 YSYEKL. The CDR3 has 15 amino acids. The V end was cut by 1 base, the J end by 2 bases, with 11 bases between.

The chain has TRBV5-1 and TRBJ2-7; 8 nucleotides agree with TRBD1. This CDR3 has 15 amino acids. Germline V CDR1 and CDR2: SGHRS, YFSETQ. V shed 5 bases, J shed 1 base, and the junction held 8 bases outside the gene matches. The CDR3 here is CASSFRTGSSYEQYF. CDR3 DNA sequence: TGCGCCAGCAGTTTCAGGACAGGGTCATCCTACGAGCAGTACTTC.

This clone was observed a few times. Other DNA sequences from this sample encode an identical CDR3 as well. The chain uses TRBV12-3 or TRBV12-4 and TRBJ1-1, with D perhaps TRBD1 (5 bases). V was shortened by 3 bases and J by 4 bases, with 6 bases between the two germline ends. The CDR3 covers 12 residues. For the CDR3, the DNA is TGTGCCAGCAGTTTTAGGGGCACTGAAGCTTTCTTT. Translated, it gives CASSFRGTEAFF.